The T cell receptor (beta chain) described here comes from a study of monozygotic twins with inflammatory bowel disease. Overall study results and limits: For repertoire similarity, concordant twins did not differ from discordant twins, possibly because power was limited.

The TCR libraries each used total RNA (about 4,000 ng per library). Incorporation of UMIs carrying a 6-nucleotide sample barcode was performed by template switching. TCRdb reanalyzed the 5' RACE reads, giving one entry per CDR3 protein sequence and no DNA. The data show about 380,000 distinct CDR3 sequences, and the top ten clones hold 2% to 3%. Notes on this clonotype: Its antigen remains unidentified.

Without any T cell sorting, total RNA was isolated from whole blood. The CDR3 loop spans 17 amino acids. Germline assignment: CDR1 MNHEY and CDR2 SVGEGT. This receptor was obtained from a human donor with ulcerative colitis or Crohn's disease, or a healthy co-twin of an affected twin (not recorded which). Sequencing was performed on blood. The gene calls are TRBV6-2 or TRBV6-3 and TRBJ2-7; the D gene TCRdb calls, TRBD1, cannot be checked with no DNA. CDR3 sequence: CASSYGGGRTRRNEQYF.